Listed below are T cell receptor beta chains from one sample, sequenced in a study of T cell repertoires in aging, cancer and after chemotherapy. Each CDR3 protein is one row after TCRdb ran MiXCR on the multiplex PCR reads. In the table there are about 6,300 distinct CDR3 sequences, 35% of which are singletons. The sequenced sample was blood. The source of these receptors is a human donor in good health. The CDR3 runs from the conserved cysteine through the conserved F or W. D genes are given only for firm matches.

V,D,length,CDR3
TRBV29-1,-,12,CSAEFRGGEQFF
TRBV28,-,12,CASSSLGRTPIF
TRBV24-1,-,13,CATSDATIETQYF
TRBV29-1,-,14,CSVELVALNTEAFF
TRBV6-1,-,13,CASTTAMNTEAFF
TRBV28,TRBD1,17,CASSPKGTVYSNQPQHF
TRBV29-1,TRBD1,14,CSVIRDRITDTQYF
TRBV7-6,-,15,CASSLGGISTDTQYF
TRBV13,-,15,CASSLERGEAYEQYF
TRBV18,TRBD1,15,CASSRTGTGVQPQHF
TRBV12-3/TRBV12-4,-,14,CASSVSDSNQPQHF
TRBV30,TRBD1,15,CAWGSRTGAIGKLFF
TRBV19,TRBD1,15,CASSTGQVMNTEAFF
TRBV18,TRBD1,16,CASSSTGTGSRGGYTF
TRBV7-9,TRBD1,15,CASSFSGTAYTEAFF
TRBV12-3/TRBV12-4,-,14,CASRPTVGTDTQYF
TRBV6-6,TRBD2,16,CASSYWAGGASYEQYF
TRBV20-1,TRBD1,13,CSAPDRGLYEQYF
TRBV6-1,-,12,CASSYGNNEAFF
TRBV19,TRBD1,15,CASSNTGAGSYEQYF
TRBV19,TRBD1,13,CASSDRVWTEAFF
TRBV24-1,-,13,CATSDSHRETQYF
TRBV19,-,14,CASSITTVNTEAFF
TRBV5-6,-,15,CASSLDSRSTDTQYF
TRBV30,-,12,CAWSSAAREQYF
TRBV27,TRBD1,14,CASSSLTGGHEQYF